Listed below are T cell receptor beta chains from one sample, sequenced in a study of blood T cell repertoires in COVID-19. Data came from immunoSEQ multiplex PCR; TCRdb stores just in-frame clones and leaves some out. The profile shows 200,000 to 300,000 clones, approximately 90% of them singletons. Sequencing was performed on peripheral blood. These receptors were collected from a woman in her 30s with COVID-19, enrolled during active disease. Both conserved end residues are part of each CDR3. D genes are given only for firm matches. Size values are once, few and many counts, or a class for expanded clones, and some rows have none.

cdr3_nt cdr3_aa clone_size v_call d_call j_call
TGTGCCAGTAGTATAGGCATGACCGGGACAGGGTCGTACGAGCAGTACTTC CASSIGMTGTGSYEQYF - TRBV19 TRBD1 TRBJ2-7
TGTGCCAGCAGTGTAGAGACTCGGGATGAGCAGTTCTTC CASSVETRDEQFF - TRBV2 - TRBJ2-1
TGTGCCAGCAGCCTTCGTCGGGTTGGGGGGTTGGTCGGCTACACCTTC CASSLRRVGGLVGYTF - TRBV3-1/TRBV3-2 - TRBJ1-2
TGTGCCAGTGGGGGGGTCGGGTATGGCTACACCTTC CASGGVGYGYTF - TRBV27 - TRBJ1-2
TGTGCCAGTAGTATGGATCAGGGAGGTGGCTACACCTTC CASSMDQGGGYTF - TRBV19 - TRBJ1-2
TGTGCCAGCTCACCACCGGTGGGAGGCACTGAAGCTTTCTTT CASSPPVGGTEAFF - TRBV18 - TRBJ1-1
TGTGCCAGCAGCAGACCCTCAGGGGACGAGCAGTACTTC CASSRPSGDEQYF once TRBV6-5 - TRBJ2-7
TGTGCCTGTCAGGGGGACCGGGGGACCTATGGCTACACCTTC CACQGDRGTYGYTF few TRBV2 TRBD1 TRBJ1-2
TGCGCCAGCAGCCAAGATTCGGGAATTCCGGGGCCCCAGCATTTT CASSQDSGIPGPQHF - TRBV4-3 - TRBJ1-5
TGTGCCAGCAGCGCGCGTCTAGCGGGATACAATGAGCAGTTCTTC CASSARLAGYNEQFF - TRBV9 TRBD2 TRBJ2-1
TGTGCCAGCAGTTACGTCGGGGTTGGTAATTCACCCCTCCACTTT CASSYVGVGNSPLHF - TRBV6-5 - TRBJ1-6
TGTGCCACCAGTGGACTAGCGGGAGCGGGGGAGCTGTTTTTT CATSGLAGAGELFF - TRBV24-1 TRBD2 TRBJ2-2
TGCAGCGTTGAAATGGCCAGGGGGCCCTACGAGCAGTACTTC CSVEMARGPYEQYF - TRBV29-1 TRBD1 TRBJ2-7
TGTGCTAGTGGTTGGATTGGCGGGGACGGCTACACCTTC CASGWIGGDGYTF - TRBV12-5 - TRBJ1-2
TGTGCCAGCAGTGAAGACGGACAGGGTATTTGGGGCTACACCTTC CASSEDGQGIWGYTF - TRBV6-1 TRBD1 TRBJ1-2
TGTGCCAGCAGTCCTGTAGCGGGGGGGCGCCATGAGCAGTTCTTC CASSPVAGGRHEQFF - TRBV2 TRBD2 TRBJ2-1
TGTGCCAGCATTAGGGACATTCGCCAAGAGACCCAGTACTTC CASIRDIRQETQYF - TRBV2 - TRBJ2-5
TGTGCCAGCAGCCCCGGACAGAGTGAGACCCAGTACTTC CASSPGQSETQYF - TRBV5-5 - TRBJ2-5
TGTGCCAGCATGGACAGAAAGAGGAATACAGATACGCAGTATTTT CASMDRKRNTDTQYF - TRBV2 - TRBJ2-3
TGTGCCAGCAGCTTTCCACCTGGGGAGCCCCCTACGCAGTATTTT CASSFPPGEPPTQYF - TRBV11-2 - TRBJ2-3
TGTGCCAGCAGCCAGAGACTAGCGGGGGGAACAGATACGCAGTATTTT CASSQRLAGGTDTQYF - TRBV7-2 TRBD2 TRBJ2-3
TGTGCCAGCAGTCAGGGGGCGATTGAAGCTTTCTTT CASSQGAIEAFF - TRBV6-6 TRBD1 TRBJ1-1
TGTGCCAGCAGAGACCGGGACAGGGTTGGTTCACCCCTCCACTTT CASRDRDRVGSPLHF - TRBV6-9 TRBD1 TRBJ1-6
TGCGCCAGCAGCTACATGGGGAGCTCCTACAATGAGCAGTTCTTC CASSYMGSSYNEQFF once TRBV5-1 - TRBJ2-1
TGTGCCAGCCGGGAGCCCTACAATGAGCAGTTCTTC CASREPYNEQFF - TRBV27 - TRBJ2-1
TGTGCCAGCAGTTACACAGGGACCAACACCGGGGAGCTGTTTTTT CASSYTGTNTGELFF - TRBV6-6 - TRBJ2-2
TGTGCCAGCAGCTTGACGCAGGGCAGAGAGACCCAGTACTTC CASSLTQGRETQYF - TRBV7-2 - TRBJ2-5
TGTGCCAGCAGGTCGACTAGCGGGGGGGCGCGCACAGATACGCAGTATTTT CASRSTSGGARTDTQYF - TRBV7-8 TRBD2 TRBJ2-3
TGTGCCAGCAGTGAAGCGTTCGGGGGCTCTGGAAACACCATATATTTT CASSEAFGGSGNTIYF - TRBV25-1 - TRBJ1-3
TGTGCCAGTAGTAATGGCGGGGGGGCGTATGAGCAGTTCTTC CASSNGGGAYEQFF - TRBV19 TRBD2 TRBJ2-1
TGTGCCAGCAGCTCAACACCGAGGACAGGGATTCATTCCGGGGAGCTGTTTTTT CASSSTPRTGIHSGELFF - TRBV11-2 TRBD1 TRBJ2-2
TGTGCTAGTGGGCCAGGGCGGCAGGGGACTGAAGCTTTCTTT CASGPGRQGTEAFF - TRBV12-5 - TRBJ1-1